These 3 T cell receptor beta chains came from one sample sequenced in a study of T cells in Graves' hyperthyroidism and ophthalmopathy. TCR beta CDR3 regions were amplified from RNA transcripts. HTBI primers were employed in a first-round RT-PCR of the TCR CDR3. TCRdb processed the multiplex PCR reads anew with MiXCR; each CDR3 protein has one entry. The sample lists under 350,000 distinct CDR3 sequences, about a sixth occurring once. Source material: blood. These receptors came from a woman aged 55-69 years with Graves' ophthalmopathy.

This clonotype was recorded many times. The V and J genes are TRBV7-8 and TRBJ2-7; no clear D gene. Trimming left V 4 bases short and J 3 bases short, with 10 bases between. The CDR3 has 13 amino acids. CDR1 and CDR2 (germline): SGHVS, FQNEAQ. CDR3 protein: CASSSDLSYEQYF. The CDR3 DNA sequence: TGTGCCAGCAGCTCTGACCTGAGCTACGAGCAGTACTTC.

The sample holds many counts of this clonotype. This chain links TRBV27 with TRBJ2-4; the D gene could be TRBD1 or TRBD2 (6 bases each). V lost 7 bases and J 3 bases, leaving 16 bases between the germline ends. The CDR3 length is 15 residues. The V gene's germline CDR1 is MNHEY and CDR2 SMNVEV (reference sequence). Here the CDR3 reads CASKVGGLGKNIQYF. The CDR3 coding sequence is TGTGCCAGCAAAGTCGGGGGCCTAGGCAAAAACATTCAGTACTTC.

Ten or more counts support this clonotype. The gene calls are TRBV10-3 and TRBJ2-7; D unresolved. Germline CDR1 ENHRY, CDR2 SYGVKD. CDR3 length: 13 residues. The germline V and J ends were trimmed by 10 bases and 5 bases, with 18 bases remaining between them. CDR3 sequence (DNA): TGTGCCAGCATGGACCCGTCGTTGAACGAGCAGTACTTC. Amino acid sequence: CASMDPSLNEQYF.